This is a list of T cell receptor beta chains from one sample in a study of identifying expanded T cells in peripheral blood. Assay used: immunoSEQ multiplex PCR; TCRdb lists only in-frame clones, some missing. The table lists 100,000 or so clones, around nine tenths of them singletons, with roughly 17% in the top ten. Material for sequencing was blood. The receptors stem from a person between 18 and 70 years old in good health. Each CDR3 is given with its conserved first and last residue.

>TRBJ2-7|TRBV7-9
CASSLDARREQYF
>TRBJ1-5|TRBV30
CAWTKGGVNQPQHF
>TRBJ2-7|TRBV15
CATSRARGVRAEQYF
>TRBJ2-5|TRBV7-2
CASSSGGGRETQYF
>TRBJ2-7|TRBV18
CASSAGTATYEQYF
>TRBJ2-1|TRBV5-6
CASQGHKNNEQFF
>TRBJ2-1|TRBV5-6
CASSWGPDRVSYNEQFF
>TRBJ2-6|TRBV5-1
CASREPGANVLTF
>TRBJ1-1|TRBV6-5
CASSYWGRKNTEAFF
>TRBJ1-4|TRBV6-6
CASSYGATNEKLFF
>TRBJ1-3|TRBV21-1
CASSNRVGNTIYF
>TRBJ2-7|TRBV4-1
CASSQEGVGEQYF
>TRBJ2-2|TRBV11-2
CASSLGTGYHGELFF
>TRBJ2-7|TRBV23-1
CASSQQPNEQYF
>TRBJ1-1|TRBV30
CAFYHPWGATEAFF
>TRBJ1-6|TRBV28
CASTIRNSPLHF
>TRBJ2-7|TRBV5-6
CASSLGSGPYEQYF
>TRBJ2-2|TRBV13
CASSAWTGAGELFF